A selection of T cell receptor beta chains follows, all from one sample in a study of patients and donors after allogeneic stem cell transplantation. TCRdb ran MiXCR on the RT-PCR reads and lists one entry per CDR3 protein. The table includes approximately 160,000 distinct CDR3 sequences, around 28% detected once. The sample taken for sequencing was blood, either unsorted or a sorted T cell fraction (not recorded which). The receptors were gathered from a human donor who was either an allogeneic HSCT recipient or a stem cell or donor lymphocyte infusion donor (not recorded which). It is not recorded whose cells these are; they may come from a transplant donor. Each CDR3 is given with its conserved first and last residue. The D gene is left open where the match is weak. The listing skips clone size in some rows; elsewhere it reads once, few, many or a size class.

>TRBV12-3/TRBV12-4|TRBD1|TRBJ2-7|NA
CASRRQGSPSYEQYF
>TRBV5-1|TRBD1|TRBJ1-2|many
CASSLALQGTNYGYTF
>TRBV28|NA|TRBJ2-7|few
CASTPTDLYEQYF
>TRBV7-9|NA|TRBJ2-1|few
CATPLAGNNEQFF
>TRBV13|NA|TRBJ2-1|NA
CASSLEGAGEQFF
>TRBV4-1|TRBD1|TRBJ1-1|NA
CASSQVGTGHTEAFF
>TRBV7-2|NA|TRBJ1-4|NA
CASSLMGLANEKLFF
>TRBV12-3/TRBV12-4|TRBD1|TRBJ1-6|NA
CASSQGQGAKNSPLHF
>TRBV9|NA|TRBJ1-2|few
CASSVSDTNYGYTF
>TRBV6-2/TRBV6-3|NA|TRBJ2-7|few
CASSRPLGTSEWNEQYF
>TRBV12-3/TRBV12-4|NA|TRBJ2-2|NA
CASSSGQANTGELFF
>TRBV27|NA|TRBJ1-2|NA
CASSLSFWDGYTF
>TRBV27|NA|TRBJ2-1|NA
CASNPGPSNEQFF
>TRBV4-2|TRBD1|TRBJ2-7|few
CASRKGLDRLGEQYF
>TRBV12-3/TRBV12-4|TRBD2|TRBJ2-1|NA
CAIVTSGLYNEQFF
>TRBV4-1|NA|TRBJ2-1|few
CASSQVRSDNEQFF
>TRBV12-3/TRBV12-4|NA|TRBJ2-7|NA
CASSLWREQYF
>TRBV6-2/TRBV6-3|NA|TRBJ1-5|many
CASRSTFQYHQPQHF
>TRBV9|TRBD1|TRBJ2-7|NA
CASSVAQGDTYEQYF